Listed below are T cell receptor beta chains from one sample, sequenced in a study of blood T cell repertoires in COVID-19. Assay used: immunoSEQ multiplex PCR; TCRdb lists only in-frame clones, some missing. The sample has roughly 250,000 clones, roughly 81% seen once; the top ten hold about 1%. The specimen sequenced was peripheral blood. These receptors came from a man aged 35-49 years with acute or convalescent COVID-19. Each CDR3 is given with its conserved first and last residue. Fields, in order: D gene, clone size, J gene, V gene, CDR3 protein, CDR3 DNA. The D gene is left open where the match is weak. Size values are once, few and many counts, or a class for expanded clones, and some rows have none.

- - TRBJ1-6 TRBV9 CASSAVGGSPLHF TGTGCCAGCAGTGCCGTCGGGGGATCACCCCTCCACTTT
- once TRBJ1-4 TRBV4-1 CASSQGPATNEKLFF TGCGCCAGCAGCCAAGGTCCAGCAACTAATGAAAAACTGTTTTTT
- - TRBJ1-2 TRBV10-3 CAITTGGELYGYTF TGTGCCATCACTACCGGGGGGGAGTTATATGGCTACACCTTC
TRBD1 - TRBJ2-2 TRBV7-9 CASSFSGTGGSGELFF TGTGCCAGCAGCTTTTCCGGGACAGGGGGATCCGGGGAGCTGTTTTTT
TRBD1 - TRBJ2-2 TRBV2 CASKGQGHTGELFF TGTGCCAGCAAAGGACAGGGTCACACCGGGGAGCTGTTTTTT
TRBD1 - TRBJ1-5 TRBV2 CASSGQGVGNQPQHF TGTGCCAGCAGTGGACAGGGGGTCGGCAATCAGCCCCAGCATTTT
TRBD1 - TRBJ1-6 TRBV19 CASSMGQGAEFLHF TGTGCCAGTAGTATGGGACAGGGGGCCGAGTTCCTCCACTTT
- - TRBJ1-2 TRBV7-2 CASSPRANYGYTF TGTGCCAGCAGCCCTAGAGCTAACTATGGCTACACCTTC
- - TRBJ2-5 TRBV13 CASSYQLAWAGKETQYF TGTGCCAGCAGCTACCAACTAGCTTGGGCGGGGAAGGAGACCCAGTACTTC
- - TRBJ1-5 TRBV7-8 CASSLGGGGNQPQHF TGTGCCAGCAGCTTAGGGGGAGGGGGCAATCAGCCCCAGCATTTT
TRBD2 - TRBJ2-7 TRBV4-2 CASRQKEGSGGYEQYF TGTGCCAGCAGACAAAAGGAAGGTAGCGGGGGGTACGAGCAGTACTTC
- - TRBJ2-7 TRBV7-9 CASSLGRDTKNFYEQYF TGTGCCAGCAGCTTAGGCCGGGACACCAAAAATTTCTACGAGCAGTACTTC
TRBD1 - TRBJ1-1 TRBV5-4 CASNVGGDRVAFF TGTGCCAGCAACGTGGGGGGGGACAGGGTGGCTTTCTTT
- - TRBJ2-1 TRBV7-9 CASSLGAARYNEQFF TGTGCCAGCAGCTTAGGAGCGGCAAGATACAATGAGCAGTTCTTC
- - TRBJ2-2 TRBV6-5 CASRMVRNTGELFF TGTGCCAGCAGGATGGTCAGGAACACCGGGGAGCTGTTTTTT
- - TRBJ1-3 TRBV4-3 CASSPQGTGNTIYF TGCGCCAGCAGCCCACAGGGAACTGGAAACACCATATATTTT
TRBD2 few TRBJ2-3 TRBV9 CASSTGLAGRTHTQYF TGTGCCAGCAGCACAGGACTAGCGGGGAGGACTCATACGCAGTATTTT
TRBD1 - TRBJ2-7 TRBV18 CASSPTGGASYEQYF TGTGCCAGCTCACCAACAGGGGGAGCCTCCTACGAGCAGTACTTC
- - TRBJ1-2 TRBV5-6 CASSERDRRPFYGYTF TGTGCCAGCAGCGAAAGAGACAGGCGCCCCTTCTATGGCTACACCTTC
- - TRBJ2-2 TRBV23-1 CASSHRFANTGELFF TGCGCCAGCAGTCACAGGTTCGCGAACACCGGGGAGCTGTTTTTT
- - TRBJ2-7 TRBV29-1 CSVEGFQGLGSYEQYF TGCAGCGTTGAAGGTTTCCAGGGTTTAGGCTCCTACGAGCAGTACTTC
- - TRBJ2-6 TRBV3-1/TRBV3-2 CASSQDQGPLTF TGTGCCAGCAGCCAAGATCAGGGGCCTTTGACTTTC
TRBD2 - TRBJ2-5 TRBV24-1 CATSAPSGYQETQYF TGTGCCACCAGTGCTCCTAGCGGGTACCAAGAGACCCAGTACTTC
- - TRBJ2-7 TRBV30 CAWSTRDVGEQYF TGTGCCTGGAGTACTCGGGATGTTGGGGAGCAGTACTTC
TRBD2 - TRBJ2-3 TRBV4-3 CASSPSGSGGDTQYF TGCGCCAGCAGCCCAAGTGGTAGCGGGGGGGATACGCAGTATTTT
TRBD1 - TRBJ2-1 TRBV28 CASRRGRGQFF TGTGCTTCACGCAGGGGGCGGGGGCAGTTCTTC
- - TRBJ1-2 TRBV19 CASSKGVGYGYTF TGTGCCAGTAGTAAAGGGGTCGGTTATGGCTACACCTTC
- once TRBJ1-3 TRBV5-4 CASSLQGLSNTIYF TGTGCCAGCAGCTTGCAGGGGCTGAGCAACACCATATATTTT
TRBD1 - TRBJ1-2 TRBV19 CASSEGTVRTYGYTF TGTGCCAGTAGTGAGGGGACAGTTCGTACCTATGGCTACACCTTC